This T cell receptor beta chain was captured in a study of T cell responses to AZD1222 COVID-19 vaccine. Libraries were prepared by immunoSEQ multiplex PCR; TCRdb keeps only in-frame clonotypes and omits some of them. The sample consists of about 150,000 clones, roughly 92% of them appearing once. The input for sequencing was peripheral blood, taken on day 0 of AZD1222 vaccination. The receptor was derived from an adult in good health.

The CDR3 region is CASSDQGAMNTEAFF. In DNA form, the CDR3 reads TGTGCCAGCAGTGATCAGGGGGCAATGAACACTGAAGCTTTCTTT. The V and J genes are TRBV6-1 and TRBJ1-1, with 8 bases aligning to TRBD1. The CDR3 loop spans 15 amino acids. Germline assignment: CDR1 MNHNS and CDR2 SASEGT. V dropped 3 bases and J dropped 0; count of bases not matched to a gene: 3.